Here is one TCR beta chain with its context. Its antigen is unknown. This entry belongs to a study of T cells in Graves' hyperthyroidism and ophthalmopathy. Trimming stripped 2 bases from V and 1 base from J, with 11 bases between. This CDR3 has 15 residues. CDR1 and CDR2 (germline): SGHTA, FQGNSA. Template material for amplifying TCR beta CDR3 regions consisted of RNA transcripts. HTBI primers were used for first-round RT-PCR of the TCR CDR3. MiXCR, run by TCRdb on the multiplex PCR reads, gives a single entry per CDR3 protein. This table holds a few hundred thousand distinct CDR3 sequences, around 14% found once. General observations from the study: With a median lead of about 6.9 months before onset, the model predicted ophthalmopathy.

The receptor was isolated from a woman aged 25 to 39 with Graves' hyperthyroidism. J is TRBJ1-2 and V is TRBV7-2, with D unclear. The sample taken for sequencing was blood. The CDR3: CASSLQVQNNYGYTF. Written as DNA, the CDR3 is TGTGCCAGCAGCTTACAGGTCCAGAATAACTATGGCTACACCTTC.